These 32 T cell receptor beta chains originate from one sample sequenced in a study of cytomegalovirus exposure and HLA in healthy donors. TCRdb's copy holds only in-frame clones and misses some; the assay was immunoSEQ multiplex PCR. Of roughly 130,000 clones listed, more than 80% were seen once; the top ten hold 6.2%. The sample consisted of PBMCs. These receptors were taken from a woman in her 30s in good health and CMV-seropositive.

This clone was seen only once. The chain joins TRBV27 to TRBJ2-1, with 8 bases identical to TRBD1. Germline loops: CDR1 MNHEY, CDR2 SMNVEV (reference sequence). The CDR3 length is 15 residues. V gave up 6 bases and J gave up 0 bases; unmatched junction bases: 4. The CDR3 nucleotides read TGTGCCAGCAGGGCGGGACAGGTCTCCTACAATGAGCAGTTCTTC. Translating gives CASRAGQVSYNEQFF.

In this sample, this clone turned up once. The chain employs TRBV7-3 and TRBJ2-1, with TRBD2 matching over 10 bases. Germline V gene sequence: CDR1 SGHTA, CDR2 FQGTGA. J gave up 8 bases and V 2 bases, and 15 bases lay outside the gene matches. The CDR3 totals 18 residues. For the CDR3, the DNA is TGTGCCAGCAGCTTAGGAATGGCTAGCGGGAGCGGGTACGATGAGCAGTTCTTC. Translating it yields CASSLGMASGSGYDEQFF.

V gene TRBV15 combines with J gene TRBJ2-1; tentative D call: TRBD2 (7 bases). Germline assignment: CDR1 LNHNV and CDR2 YYDKDF (reference sequence). Trimming removed 0 bases from V and 5 bases from J, with 11 bases in between. The CDR3 loop spans 15 amino acids. CDR3 nucleotide sequence: TGTGCCACCAGCAGAGATATAGGGGGGGACAATGAGCAGTTCTTC. Translated, it gives CATSRDIGGDNEQFF.

The chain couples TRBV29-1 to TRBJ2-1; the match to TRBD1 covers 9 bases. The CDR3 has 14 residues. Germline values: CDR1 SQVTM, CDR2 ANQGSEA. Trimming removed 4 bases from V and 7 bases from J; junction bases left unmatched: 8. CDR3 protein: CSVAKGQGGNEQFF. The CDR3 bases are TGCAGCGTTGCAAAGGGACAGGGAGGAAATGAGCAGTTCTTC.

The chain has TRBV2 and TRBJ2-7; TRBD1 might be the D (6 bases). The CDR3 has 13 amino acids. Trimming took off 8 bases at V and 2 bases at J, with 13 bases between the two ends. CDR1 is SNHLY and CDR2 is FYNNEI in the germline V gene. CDR3 protein: CASLRDTPYEQYF. CDR3 nucleotides: TGTGCCAGCCTCCGGGACACCCCCTACGAGCAGTACTTC.

This chain links TRBV10-2 with TRBJ2-1, with 8 bases that match TRBD2. The germline gives CDR1 WSHSY, CDR2 SAAADI. The CDR3 length is 13 residues. Unmatched junction bases numbered 1, after V lost 6 bases and J lost 3 bases. CDR3 in amino acids: CASRAGGYNEQFF. Here the CDR3 DNA reads TGCGCCAGCAGGGCGGGGGGCTACAATGAGCAGTTCTTC.

The chain uses TRBV6-1 and TRBJ2-7, with D maybe TRBD1 (5 bases). Trimming pared 1 base from V and 7 bases from J, leaving 11 bases between. There are 13 residues in the CDR3. From germline, CDR1 is MNHNS and CDR2 SASEGT. In DNA, the CDR3 is TGTGCCAGCAGTGAAGGGAACAGGCCTGAGCAGTACTTC. It translates to CASSEGNRPEQYF.

The chain carries TRBV18 and TRBJ2-1; unclear D gene. The CDR3 contains 14 residues. Germline lookup yields CDR1 KGHSH and CDR2 LQKENI. V lost 6 bases and J lost 6, with 15 bases in between. CDR3 in DNA: TGTGCCAGCTCGTTCAGGCGTGGGTTCAATGAGCAGTTCTTC. It is translated as CASSFRRGFNEQFF.

CDR3 sequence (DNA): TGTGCCAGTAGCCCCTTCGCGGGGTACGAGCAGTACTTC. Amino acid sequence: CASSPFAGYEQYF. The rearrangement joins TRBV19 to TRBJ2-7, with D possibly matching TRBD2 (6 bases). The V end lost 6 bases, the J end lost 4 bases, and 13 bases lay between the germline ends. Germline loops: CDR1 LNHDA, CDR2 SQIVND (reference sequence). This CDR3 comprises 13 residues.

The DNA of the CDR3 is TGTGCCAGCAGCCGACTAGCGGCCTACGAGCAGTACTTC. This encodes CASSRLAAYEQYF. The V gene is TRBV14, the J gene TRBJ2-7; 9 nucleotides match TRBD2. The V gene end was trimmed by 4 bases and the J gene end by 2 bases; junction bases not matched to a gene: 0. CDR3 length: 13 residues. CDR1 and CDR2 from the germline V gene are SGHDN and FVKESK.

The V gene is TRBV2, the J gene TRBJ1-5; TRBD1 might be the D (5 bases). Between the trimmed V and J ends, which lost 3 bases and 6 bases, there was a span of 12 bases. In germline, CDR1 is SNHLY, CDR2 FYNNEI. The length of the CDR3 is 14 residues. In DNA form, the CDR3 reads TGTGCCAGCAGTGATCAGGGCCGGATTCAGCCCCAGCATTTT. Protein sequence: CASSDQGRIQPQHF.

This clone has more than one count but fewer than ten. The genes are TRBV9 and TRBJ1-3, with a weak D call TRBD1 (6 bases). Trimming removed 3 bases at V and 1 base at J, with 11 bases between. Germline CDR1 is SGDLS and CDR2 is YYNGEE. CDR3 length: 15 residues. The CDR3 DNA reads TGTGCCAGCAGCGGATCCAGGGGATCTGGAAACACCATATATTTT. As protein: CASSGSRGSGNTIYF.

The chain is built from TRBV28 and TRBJ2-3, with 10 nucleotides matching TRBD1. The CDR3 covers 16 residues. Germline CDR1 and CDR2: MDHEN and SYDVKM. After removal of 3 bases from V and 5 bases from J, the junction contained 8 bases not matched to a gene. CDR3 residues: CASSFHPGQGIDTQYF. Here the CDR3 DNA reads TGTGCCAGCAGTTTCCACCCGGGACAGGGGATAGATACGCAGTATTTT.

The chain links TRBV4-1 to TRBJ2-3; D is perhaps TRBD1 (5 bases). Germline CDR1 is MGHRA and CDR2 is YSYEKL. V was pared by 5 bases and J by 5 bases, with 14 bases between. The CDR3 contains 14 residues. The CDR3 spells CASSSRQTKDTQYF. CDR3 in DNA: TGCGCCAGCAGCTCCAGACAGACGAAAGATACGCAGTATTTT.

The chain joins TRBV5-1 to TRBJ2-2; 7 bases are shared with TRBD1. J lost 7 bases, V lost 4 bases, and 13 bases had no gene match. This CDR3 contains 16 residues. The germline CDR1 and CDR2 sequences are SGHRS and YFSETQ. CDR3 amino acids: CASSRGAGGFGGELFF. Written as DNA, the CDR3 is TGCGCCAGCAGCCGTGGGGCAGGGGGATTTGGCGGGGAGCTGTTTTTT.

The rearrangement uses TRBV5-1 and TRBJ2-5; 7 nucleotides match TRBD2. Unmatched junction bases numbered 7, after V lost 1 base and J lost 1 base. The CDR3 runs 16 residues. From germline, CDR1 is SGHRS and CDR2 YFSETQ. The CDR3 nucleotides are TGCGCCAGCAGCTTGACCGCGGGGGTCGTCCAAGAGACCCAGTACTTC. Protein product: CASSLTAGVVQETQYF.

In nucleotides, the CDR3 is TGTGCTGGGGGTCAGCGGGGCGGCACAGATACGCAGTATTTT. Translated, it gives CAGGQRGGTDTQYF. This chain joins TRBV6-1 and TRBJ2-3, with 7 bases that match TRBD2. The V gene's germline CDR1 is MNHNS and CDR2 SASEGT. The CDR3 is 14 amino acids.

The chain is built from TRBV27 and TRBJ1-4; no clear D. Germline V gene lookup returns CDR1 MNHEY and CDR2 SMNVEV (reference sequence). Trimming shortened V by 3 bases and J by 7 bases, and 12 bases separated the two germline ends. The CDR3 has 14 amino acids. The CDR3 reads CASSFGESGEKLFF. Here the CDR3 DNA reads TGTGCCAGCAGTTTCGGGGAGAGTGGTGAAAAACTGTTTTTT.

V is TRBV2 and J is TRBJ2-1, with 9 bases fitting TRBD2. Germline-derived CDR1 and CDR2 are SNHLY and FYNNEI. The V gene end was trimmed by 5 bases and the J gene end by 8 bases; junction bases not matched to a gene: 10. The length of the CDR3 is 15 residues. The CDR3: CASSQPKLAGDEQFF. The CDR3 DNA reads TGTGCCAGCAGTCAACCAAAGTTAGCGGGAGATGAGCAGTTCTTC.

This chain connects TRBV28 to TRBJ2-1, with 7 bases lining up with TRBD2. After removal of 6 bases from V and 0 bases from J, the junction contained 17 bases not matched to a gene. CDR1 is MDHEN, CDR2 SYDVKM, per germline. This CDR3 is built from 19 residues. The CDR3 reads CASSPAGWWRESSYNEQFF. As DNA, the CDR3 is TGTGCCAGCAGCCCCGCGGGGTGGTGGCGGGAGTCCTCCTACAATGAGCAGTTCTTC.

The chain combines TRBV4-2 with TRBJ1-5; D is unresolved. The germline V gene encodes CDR1 LGHNA and CDR2 YNFKEQ. The CDR3 contains 15 residues. The V and J ends lost 0 bases and 4 bases respectively, with 10 bases between them. CDR3 coding DNA: TGTGCCAGCAGCCAAGATCAGAGGGTGAATCAGCCCCAGCATTTT. Encoded protein: CASSQDQRVNQPQHF.

The rearrangement joins TRBV15 to TRBJ2-7, with 8 bases lining up with TRBD1. This CDR3 has 14 residues. CDR1 is LNHNV, CDR2 YYDKDF, per germline (reference sequence). The trim removed 4 bases at V and 2 bases at J, leaving 4 bases unmatched. CDR3 sequence: CATSKSTGAYEQYF. The CDR3, as DNA: TGTGCCACCAGCAAATCGACAGGGGCCTACGAGCAGTACTTC.

CDR3 residues: CASSFPPSPEQFF. The CDR3 bases are TGTGCCAGCAGCTTCCCCCCCTCCCCTGAGCAGTTCTTC. The chain uses TRBV7-2 and TRBJ2-1, with D hard to call. The germline V and J ends were trimmed by 3 bases and 9 bases, with 12 bases remaining between them. The germline V gene has CDR1 SGHTA and CDR2 FQGNSA. The CDR3 runs to 13 residues.

The chain recombines TRBV6-1 with TRBJ2-3; D is unresolved. V was clipped by 4 bases and J by 6 bases, with 11 bases between them. The CDR3 sequence is 13 residues long. Germline loops: CDR1 MNHNS, CDR2 SASEGT. This CDR3 is CASSVGQTDTQYF. DNA of the CDR3: TGTGCCAGCAGTGTGGGCCAGACGGATACGCAGTATTTT.

The chain joins TRBV5-1 to TRBJ2-1; the match to TRBD2 covers 11 bases. This CDR3 comprises 15 residues. With V trimmed by 2 bases and J by 8 bases, 6 bases remained unmatched. Germline lookup yields CDR1 SGHRS and CDR2 YFSETQ. This CDR3 is CASSFLAGGRDEQFF. The DNA for the CDR3 is TGCGCCAGCAGCTTCCTAGCGGGGGGAAGGGATGAGCAGTTCTTC.

This chain links TRBV4-2 with TRBJ2-6; TRBD2 is a possible D gene (7 bases). V lost 6 bases and J lost 5, with 26 bases in between. Germline values: CDR1 LGHNA, CDR2 YNFKEQ. There are 19 residues in the CDR3. DNA for the CDR3: TGTGCCAGCAGGAATAAGGGGGGGCAAGGACGGCTCTGGGCCAACGTCCTGACTTTC. It codes for CASRNKGGQGRLWANVLTF.

V and J are TRBV18 and TRBJ1-4, with D unresolved. The V gene lost 3 bases and the J gene lost 7 bases, with 12 bases spanning the gap. The CDR3 totals 14 residues. The germline V gene encodes CDR1 KGHSH and CDR2 LQKENI. The CDR3 nucleotides are TGTGCCAGCTCACCCCCGAGGTCGAGTGAAAAACTGTTTTTT. This codes for CASSPPRSSEKLFF.

The J gene is TRBJ1-2, the V gene TRBV5-1; 8 nucleotides match TRBD1. The CDR3 contains 15 residues. Trimming cost V 1 base and J 6 bases; bases outside gene matches: 8. The germline V gene has CDR1 SGHRS and CDR2 YFSETQ. The DNA for the CDR3 is TGCGCCAGCAGCTTGAACAGGGGGGTGAATGATGGCTACACCTTC. Translating gives CASSLNRGVNDGYTF.

This clone was seen once. The J gene is TRBJ2-1, the V gene TRBV4-1; D gene uncertain. Germline CDR1 is MGHRA and CDR2 is YSYEKL. The CDR3 sequence is 15 residues long. V was cut by 4 bases and J by 6 bases, with 16 bases left in between. CDR3 DNA sequence: TGCGCCAGCAGCCGATTTTTCCAAGCCCCCAATGAGCAGTTCTTC. It is translated as CASSRFFQAPNEQFF.

This chain joins TRBV28 and TRBJ2-3; 10 bases fit TRBD1. The CDR3 length is 16 residues. The J segment lost 4 bases and the V segment lost 7 bases, leaving 11 bases of the junction unmatched. Germline V gene lookup returns CDR1 MDHEN and CDR2 SYDVKM. The DNA of the CDR3 is TGTGCCAGCACAAGACAGGGGGCTTTATTTTCAGATACGCAGTATTTT. It is translated as CASTRQGALFSDTQYF.

The CDR3 DNA sequence: TGTGCCAGCAGCGGCCGACTAGCGGGGGGGCAGACAGATACGCAGTATTTT. The encoded protein is CASSGRLAGGQTDTQYF. The rearrangement uses TRBV13 and TRBJ2-3; 14 nucleotides align to TRBD2. The CDR3 length is 17 residues. V lost 5 bases and J lost 3; bases outside the gene matches: 7. Per germline, CDR1 PRHDT and CDR2 FYEKMQ (reference sequence).

V gene TRBV7-2 combines with J gene TRBJ2-1; 7 bases are a match to TRBD1. The germline gives CDR1 SGHTA, CDR2 FQGNSA. This CDR3 is 16 amino acids long. The V gene end was trimmed by 6 bases and the J gene end by 8 bases; junction bases not matched to a gene: 16. The CDR3: CASRPPTGAYADEQFF. CDR3 coding DNA: TGTGCCAGCAGACCACCCACAGGGGCGTATGCGGATGAGCAGTTCTTC.